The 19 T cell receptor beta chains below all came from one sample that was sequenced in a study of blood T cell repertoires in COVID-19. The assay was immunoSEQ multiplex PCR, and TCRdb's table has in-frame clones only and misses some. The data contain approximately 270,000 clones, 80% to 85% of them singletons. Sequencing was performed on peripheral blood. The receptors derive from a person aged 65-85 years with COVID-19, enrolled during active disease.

The CDR3 loop reads CASSYTPGSSGANVLTF. Here the CDR3 DNA reads TGTGCCAGCAGTTACACCCCGGGGAGCTCTGGGGCCAACGTCCTGACTTTC. The V and J genes are TRBV28 and TRBJ2-6; possibly TRBD2 for D (5 bases). Trimming took 4 bases from V and 0 from J, leaving 13 bases between them. CDR3 size: 17 residues. Germline assignment: CDR1 MDHEN and CDR2 SYDVKM. Full variable domain (outside the CDR3, taken from reference TRBV28 and TRBJ2-6): DVKVTQSSRYLVKRTGEKVFLECVQDMDHENMFWYRQDPGLGLRLIYFSYDVKMKEKGDIPEGYSVSREKKERFSLILESASTNQTSMYLCASSYTPGSSGANVLTFGAGSRLTVL.

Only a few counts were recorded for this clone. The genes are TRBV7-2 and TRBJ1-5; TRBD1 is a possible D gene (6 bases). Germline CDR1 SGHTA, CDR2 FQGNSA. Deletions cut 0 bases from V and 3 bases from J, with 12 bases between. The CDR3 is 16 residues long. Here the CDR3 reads CASSLASGVTNQPQHF. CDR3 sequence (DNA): TGTGCCAGCAGCTTAGCTTCAGGGGTTACCAATCAGCCCCAGCATTTT.

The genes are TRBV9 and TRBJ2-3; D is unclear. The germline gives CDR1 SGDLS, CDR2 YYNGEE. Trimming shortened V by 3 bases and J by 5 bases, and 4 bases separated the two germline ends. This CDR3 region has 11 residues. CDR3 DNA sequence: TGTGCCAGCAGCGATATAGATACGCAGTATTTT. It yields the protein CASSDIDTQYF.

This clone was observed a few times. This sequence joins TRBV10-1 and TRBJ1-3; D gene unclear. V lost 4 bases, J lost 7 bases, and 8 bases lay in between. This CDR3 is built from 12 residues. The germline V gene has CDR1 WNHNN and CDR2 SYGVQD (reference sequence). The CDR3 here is CASSVGANTIYF. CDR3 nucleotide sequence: TGCGCCAGCAGTGTGGGAGCGAACACCATATATTTT.

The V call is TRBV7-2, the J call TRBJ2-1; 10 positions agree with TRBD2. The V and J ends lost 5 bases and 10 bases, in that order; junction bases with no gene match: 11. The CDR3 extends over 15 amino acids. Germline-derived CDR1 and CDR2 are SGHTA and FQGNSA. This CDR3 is CASSLQGLAGEEQFF. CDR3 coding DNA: TGTGCCAGCAGCCTTCAAGGGCTAGCGGGAGAAGAGCAGTTCTTC. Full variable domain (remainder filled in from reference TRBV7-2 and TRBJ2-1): GAGVSQSPSNKVTEKGKDVELRCDPISGHTALYWYRQSLGQGLEFLIYFQGNSAPDKSGLPSDRFSAERTGGSVSTLTIQRTQQEDSAVYLCASSLQGLAGEEQFFGPGTRLTVL.

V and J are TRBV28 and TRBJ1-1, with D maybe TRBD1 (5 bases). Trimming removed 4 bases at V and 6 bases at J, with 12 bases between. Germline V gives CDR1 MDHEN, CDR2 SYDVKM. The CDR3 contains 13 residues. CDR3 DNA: TGTGCCAGCAGTTCAGGCAGGGAAGCTGAAGCTTTCTTT. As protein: CASSSGREAEAFF.

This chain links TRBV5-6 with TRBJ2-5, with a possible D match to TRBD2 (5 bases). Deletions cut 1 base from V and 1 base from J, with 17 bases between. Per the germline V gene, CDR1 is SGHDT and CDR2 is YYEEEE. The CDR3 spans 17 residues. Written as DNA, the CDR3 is TGTGCCAGCAGCTTGTCCCTCGGGATACGGGGCCAAGAGACCCAGTACTTC. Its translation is CASSLSLGIRGQETQYF. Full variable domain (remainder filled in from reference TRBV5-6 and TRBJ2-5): DAGVTQSPTHLIKTRGQQVTLRCSPKSGHDTVSWYQQALGQGPQFIFQYYEEEERQRGNFPDRFSGHQFPNYSSELNVNALLLGDSALYLCASSLSLGIRGQETQYFGPGTRLLVL.

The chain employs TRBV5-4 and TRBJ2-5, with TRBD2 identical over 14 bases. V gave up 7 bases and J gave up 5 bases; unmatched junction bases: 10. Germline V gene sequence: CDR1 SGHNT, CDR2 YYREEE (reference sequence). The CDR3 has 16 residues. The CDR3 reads CASGAGLAGDWETQYF. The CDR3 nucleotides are TGTGCCAGCGGGGCGGGACTAGCGGGAGATTGGGAGACCCAGTACTTC.

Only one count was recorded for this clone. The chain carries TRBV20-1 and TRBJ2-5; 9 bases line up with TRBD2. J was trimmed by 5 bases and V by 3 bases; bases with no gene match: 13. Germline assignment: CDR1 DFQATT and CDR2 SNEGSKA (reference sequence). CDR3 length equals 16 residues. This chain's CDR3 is CSASGAAGGLRETQYF. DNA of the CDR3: TGCAGTGCTAGTGGGGCCGCGGGGGGGCTGAGGGAGACCCAGTACTTC.

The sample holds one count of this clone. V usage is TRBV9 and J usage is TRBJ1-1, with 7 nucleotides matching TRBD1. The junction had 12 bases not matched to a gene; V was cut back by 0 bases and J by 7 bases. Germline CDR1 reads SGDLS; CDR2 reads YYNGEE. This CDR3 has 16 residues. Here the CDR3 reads CASSVASGRGRGEAFF. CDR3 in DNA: TGTGCCAGCAGCGTAGCTTCGGGAAGGGGGCGCGGTGAAGCTTTCTTT.

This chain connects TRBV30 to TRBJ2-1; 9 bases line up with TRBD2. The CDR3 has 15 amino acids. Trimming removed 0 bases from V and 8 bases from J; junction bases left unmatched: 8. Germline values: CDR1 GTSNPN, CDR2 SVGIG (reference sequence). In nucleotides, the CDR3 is TGTGCCTGGAGTGTACGGTTAGCGGGAGTCCATGAGCAGTTCTTC. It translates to CAWSVRLAGVHEQFF.

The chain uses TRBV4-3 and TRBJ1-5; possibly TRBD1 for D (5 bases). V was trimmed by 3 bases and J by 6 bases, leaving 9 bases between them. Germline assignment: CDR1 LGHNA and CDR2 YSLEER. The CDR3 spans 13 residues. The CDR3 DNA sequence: TGCGCCAGCAGCCACCCGGGACTTCAGCCCCAGCATTTT. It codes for CASSHPGLQPQHF.

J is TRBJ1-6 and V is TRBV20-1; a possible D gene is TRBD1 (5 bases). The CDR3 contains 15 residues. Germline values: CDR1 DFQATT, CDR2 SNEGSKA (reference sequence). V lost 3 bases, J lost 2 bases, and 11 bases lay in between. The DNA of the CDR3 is TGCAGTGCTAGTGCCGCGGGGCCCTATAATTCACCCCTCCACTTT. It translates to CSASAAGPYNSPLHF.

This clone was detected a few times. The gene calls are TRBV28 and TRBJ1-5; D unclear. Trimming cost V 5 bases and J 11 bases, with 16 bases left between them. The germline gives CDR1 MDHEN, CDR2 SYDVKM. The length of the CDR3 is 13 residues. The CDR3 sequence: CASSPPGLGAQHF. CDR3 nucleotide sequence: TGTGCCAGCAGTCCCCCAGGACTGGGCGCCCAGCATTTT.

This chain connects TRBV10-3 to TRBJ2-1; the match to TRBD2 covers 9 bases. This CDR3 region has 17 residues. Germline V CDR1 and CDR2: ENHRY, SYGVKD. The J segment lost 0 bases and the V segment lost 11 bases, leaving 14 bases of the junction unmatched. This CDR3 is CASGGAGGYSSYNEQFF. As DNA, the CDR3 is TGTGCCTCTGGAGGGGCGGGAGGGTACAGCTCCTACAATGAGCAGTTCTTC.

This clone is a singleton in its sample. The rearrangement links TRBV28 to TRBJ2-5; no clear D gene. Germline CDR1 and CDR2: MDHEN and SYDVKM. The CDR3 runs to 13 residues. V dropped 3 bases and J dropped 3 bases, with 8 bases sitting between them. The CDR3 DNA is TGTGCCAGCAGTTTGCCCGGTAAAGAGACCCAGTACTTC. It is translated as CASSLPGKETQYF. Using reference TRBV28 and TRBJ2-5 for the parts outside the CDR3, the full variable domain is DVKVTQSSRYLVKRTGEKVFLECVQDMDHENMFWYRQDPGLGLRLIYFSYDVKMKEKGDIPEGYSVSREKKERFSLILESASTNQTSMYLCASSLPGKETQYFGPGTRLLVL.

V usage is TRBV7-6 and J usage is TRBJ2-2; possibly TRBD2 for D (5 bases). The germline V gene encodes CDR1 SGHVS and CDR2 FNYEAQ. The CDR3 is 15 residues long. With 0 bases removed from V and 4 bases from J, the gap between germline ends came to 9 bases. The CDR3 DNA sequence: TGTGCCAGCAGCTTAGCGCCGGGGTCCACCGGGGAGCTGTTTTTT. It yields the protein CASSLAPGSTGELFF.

CDR3 DNA: TGTGCCAGCTCACCACCGGGGGGGAGGGCCTACGAGCAGTACTTC. Its translation is CASSPPGGRAYEQYF. The rearrangement joins TRBV18 to TRBJ2-7, with 7 positions matching TRBD2. Germline-derived CDR1 and CDR2 are KGHSH and LQKENI. The CDR3 spans 15 residues. Trimming cost V 0 bases and J 2 bases; bases outside gene matches: 4. Drawing the rest from reference TRBV18 and TRBJ2-7, the complete variable domain is NAGVMQNPRHLVRRRGQEARLRCSPMKGHSHVYWYRQLPEEGLKFMVYLQKENIIDESGMPKERFSAEFPKEGPSILRIQQVVRGDSAAYFCASSPPGGRAYEQYFGPGTRLTVT.

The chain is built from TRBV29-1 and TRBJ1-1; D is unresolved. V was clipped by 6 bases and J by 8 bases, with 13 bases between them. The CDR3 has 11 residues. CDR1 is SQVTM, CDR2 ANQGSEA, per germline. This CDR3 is CSVQANAEAFF. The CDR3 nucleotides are TGCAGCGTCCAGGCGAACGCGGAAGCTTTCTTT.